A selection of T cell receptor beta chains follows, all from one sample in a study of blood T cell repertoires in COVID-19. TCRdb's table, derived via immunoSEQ multiplex PCR, lists solely in-frame clones and lacks some. The sample carries roughly 200,000 clones, approximately 80% recorded once. The sample consisted of peripheral blood. The receptors derive from a man in his forties or fifties with acute or convalescent COVID-19. The conserved cysteine and the conserved F or W are not part of the CDR3 here. The order of the fields is V gene, CDR3 protein.

v_call: TRBV27; cdr3_aa: ASTPHQGVAGELF
v_call: TRBV7-2; cdr3_aa: ASSLGGGAYNEQF
v_call: TRBV7-2; cdr3_aa: ASSYGLDGFEQY
v_call: TRBV11-3; cdr3_aa: ASSSSGRASDTQY
v_call: TRBV6-5; cdr3_aa: ASSFGGQVNYGYT
v_call: TRBV28; cdr3_aa: ASSLELQPQH
v_call: TRBV6-5; cdr3_aa: ASSSPGQGKETQY
v_call: TRBV23-1; cdr3_aa: ASSPNRTGGMNTEAF
v_call: TRBV3-1/TRBV3-2; cdr3_aa: ASSQETGHGVGTIY
v_call: TRBV4-1; cdr3_aa: ASSQDSRSSYNSPLH
v_call: TRBV7-9; cdr3_aa: ASSYRSGQGTGELF
v_call: TRBV5-4; cdr3_aa: ASSPQLASGRETQY
v_call: TRBV29-1; cdr3_aa: SVLTGAGNTIY
v_call: TRBV7-6; cdr3_aa: ASSFPTSGGARNIQY
v_call: TRBV19; cdr3_aa: ASSIATNTEAF
v_call: TRBV29-1; cdr3_aa: SVEGAYREQY
v_call: TRBV30; cdr3_aa: AWSVTRTSGGTDTQY
v_call: TRBV27; cdr3_aa: ASSTSGRWSYNEQF
v_call: TRBV4-2; cdr3_aa: ASSEEAGGPSYEQY
v_call: TRBV12-3/TRBV12-4; cdr3_aa: ASSLDNVYGYT
v_call: TRBV3-1/TRBV3-2; cdr3_aa: ASSRTGGEDIQY
v_call: TRBV3-1/TRBV3-2; cdr3_aa: ASSQVGTGMNEQF
v_call: TRBV5-5; cdr3_aa: ASSLGGVTEAF
v_call: TRBV7-2; cdr3_aa: ATSRDRANTEAF
v_call: TRBV5-4; cdr3_aa: ASSSTRERLGNEQF
v_call: TRBV5-4; cdr3_aa: ASSLRGPGELF
v_call: TRBV7-8; cdr3_aa: ASSLGLGQDNQPQH
v_call: TRBV6-5; cdr3_aa: ASSYDGGSGANVLT
v_call: TRBV12-3/TRBV12-4; cdr3_aa: ASCSGRSEQY
v_call: TRBV27; cdr3_aa: ASSFSGRPDTQY
v_call: TRBV9; cdr3_aa: ASSVLAGGPDTQY
v_call: TRBV9; cdr3_aa: ASSATSGELF
v_call: TRBV5-4; cdr3_aa: ASSVDRDPYGYT
v_call: TRBV5-5; cdr3_aa: ASSLGQGDYGYT
v_call: TRBV7-2; cdr3_aa: ASSLDRYRNTEAF
v_call: TRBV7-9; cdr3_aa: ASTIGGANYGYT
v_call: TRBV5-1; cdr3_aa: ASSLGLAGGTYNEQF
v_call: TRBV27; cdr3_aa: ASSSPAGGGRTEQF
v_call: TRBV5-1; cdr3_aa: ASSLGTGTNYGYT
v_call: TRBV6-6; cdr3_aa: ASSYSGGNPNEKLF
v_call: TRBV7-2; cdr3_aa: ASSFRSLPTTEAF
v_call: TRBV10-3; cdr3_aa: AISGSQGDAYEQY
v_call: TRBV10-3; cdr3_aa: AISDPSRGTYYGYT
v_call: TRBV6-5; cdr3_aa: ASSYRQGADIQY
v_call: TRBV15; cdr3_aa: ATSRSGTGRGPSQPQH
v_call: TRBV5-1; cdr3_aa: ASSLDTGDYGYT
v_call: TRBV4-1; cdr3_aa: ASSQDVARAGNTIY